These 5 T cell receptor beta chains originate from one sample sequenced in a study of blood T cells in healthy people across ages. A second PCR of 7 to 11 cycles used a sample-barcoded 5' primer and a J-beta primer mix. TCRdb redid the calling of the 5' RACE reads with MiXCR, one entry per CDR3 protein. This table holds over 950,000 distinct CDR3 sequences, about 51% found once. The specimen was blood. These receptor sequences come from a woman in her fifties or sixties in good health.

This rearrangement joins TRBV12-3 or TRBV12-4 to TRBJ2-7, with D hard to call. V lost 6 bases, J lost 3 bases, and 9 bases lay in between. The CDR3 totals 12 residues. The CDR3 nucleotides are TGTGCCAGCAGGTTTAGCCTCTACGAGCAGTACTTC. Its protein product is CASRFSLYEQYF.

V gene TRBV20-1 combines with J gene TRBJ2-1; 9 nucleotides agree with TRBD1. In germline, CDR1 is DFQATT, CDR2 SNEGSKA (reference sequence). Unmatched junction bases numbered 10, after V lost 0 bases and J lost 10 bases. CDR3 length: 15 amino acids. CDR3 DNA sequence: TGCAGTGCTAGAGATCAAGGGACAGGGAGAGAGGAGCAGTTCTTC. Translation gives CSARDQGTGREEQFF.

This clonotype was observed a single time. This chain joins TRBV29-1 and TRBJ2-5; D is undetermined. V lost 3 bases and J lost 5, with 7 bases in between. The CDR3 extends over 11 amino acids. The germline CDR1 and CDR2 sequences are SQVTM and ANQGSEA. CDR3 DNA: TGCAGCGTTGAGAGCAAGGAGACCCAGTACTTC. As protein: CSVESKETQYF.

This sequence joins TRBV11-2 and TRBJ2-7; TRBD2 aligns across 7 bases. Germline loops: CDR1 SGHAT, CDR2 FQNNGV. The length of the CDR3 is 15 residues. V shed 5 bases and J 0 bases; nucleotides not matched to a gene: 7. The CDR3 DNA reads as TGTGCCAGCAGCCCCGATCGGACTAGCTCCTACGAGCAGTACTTC. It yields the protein CASSPDRTSSYEQYF.

The CDR3 DNA reads TGCAGTGCCGGAGGGGTGGTTAACAATGAGCAGTTCTTC. It is translated as CSAGGVVNNEQFF. The genes are TRBV20-1 and TRBJ2-1; a weak D match, TRBD2 (6 bases). This CDR3 comprises 13 residues. The germline gives CDR1 DFQATT, CDR2 SNEGSKA (reference sequence). With 6 bases removed from V and 5 bases from J, the gap between germline ends came to 14 bases.